This TCR beta chain was sequenced for a study of T cell repertoires in cytomegalovirus infection. One entry per CDR3 protein, called by TCRdb with MiXCR from the reads. The profile covers 200,000 or so distinct CDR3 sequences, with approximately 28% appearing a single time and roughly 32% taken by the ten largest. This CDR3 has 13 amino acids. Germline loops: CDR1 SGHRS, CDR2 YFSETQ. Between the trimmed V and J ends, which lost 2 bases and 9 bases, there was a span of 9 bases. A remark on this clonotype: Its target is not known.

Study conclusions and caveats: People with CMV and the relevant HLA were identified by cumulative public TCR beta family frequency. The study found HLA-C-restricted CMV-specific TCR beta clonotypes dominating the ex vivo response.

Material for sequencing was PBMCs. The gene calls are TRBV5-1 and TRBJ1-6; D unclear. The sequence came from a human donor in good health (CMV status not recorded). Some clones in this sample may be carry-over from other donors' samples. The CDR3 DNA follows: TGCGCCAGCAGCTTTGCCGAAGGTTCACCCCTCCACTTT. This codes for CASSFAEGSPLHF. The whole variable domain, filled in from reference TRBV5-1 and TRBJ1-6, reads KAGVTQTPRYLIKTRGQQVTLSCSPISGHRSVSWYQQTPGQGLQFLFEYFSETQRNKGNFPGRFSGRQFSNSRSEMNVSTLELGDSALYLCASSFAEGSPLHFGNGTRLTVT.